A single sample gave rise to the 21 T cell receptor beta chains below, sequenced in a study of beta chain features in type 1 diabetes. The isolated RNA, all of it, was reverse transcribed, so expressed TCRB transcripts were what got sequenced. Clones were sequenced by immunoSEQ multiplex PCR, and TCRdb holds only the in-frame ones, with some missing. The table lists 350,000 to 450,000 clones, approximately 15% of them singletons, with 0.019% in the top ten. Sequenced sample: naive CD4+ T cells from blood. The receptors shown here come from a woman aged 18-29 years in good health.

This clone was detected a few times. Written as DNA, the CDR3 is TGTGCCAGCAGCCAAGAAATCCTAGCAAGAGAGACCCAGTACTTC. Its protein product is CASSQEILARETQYF. This chain connects TRBV4-2 to TRBJ2-5, with a tentative D call TRBD2 (5 bases). Trimming pared 0 bases from V and 4 bases from J, leaving 12 bases between. The CDR3 is 15 residues long. CDR1 is LGHNA, CDR2 YNFKEQ, per germline.

V and J are TRBV28 and TRBJ1-2; D not resolved. Trimming removed 0 bases from V and 3 bases from J, with 5 bases in between. Per germline, CDR1 MDHEN and CDR2 SYDVKM. The CDR3 is 13 residues long. CDR3 bases: TGTGCCAGCAGTTTATGGGCCCACTATGGCTACACCTTC. Amino acids: CASSLWAHYGYTF.

The chain is built from TRBV29-1 and TRBJ2-7, with D possibly matching TRBD2 (6 bases). CDR3 length equals 11 residues. Looked up from germline, CDR1 is SQVTM and CDR2 is ANQGSEA. V lost 8 bases and J 7 bases, leaving 15 bases between the germline ends. CDR3 in DNA: TGCAGCAGCCAGTGGGGGGAGGAGCAGTACTTC. Its protein is CSSQWGEEQYF.

This clone was counted only a few times. The chain carries TRBV10-3 and TRBJ2-7, with D possibly TRBD2 on 5 matching bases. Trimming stripped 4 bases from V and 3 bases from J, with 10 bases between. The CDR3 is made up of 13 amino acids. Per germline, CDR1 ENHRY and CDR2 SYGVKD. CDR3 amino acids: CAISAQEDYEQYF. The DNA for the CDR3 is TGTGCCATCAGTGCTCAGGAGGACTACGAGCAGTACTTC.

The chain joins TRBV18 to TRBJ2-7, with D unclear. V shed 2 bases and J shed 7 bases, with 9 bases lying between them. CDR3 size: 12 residues. CDR1 is KGHSH, CDR2 LQKENI, per germline. DNA for the CDR3: TGTGCCAGCTCACCATTAGGCAGGGAGCAGTACTTC. Amino acid sequence: CASSPLGREQYF.

The CDR3 reads CASSPTDKNTGELFF. Here the CDR3 DNA reads TGTGCCAGCTCACCGACGGACAAGAACACCGGGGAGCTGTTTTTT. The V call is TRBV18, the J call TRBJ2-2, with D maybe TRBD1 (5 bases). The CDR3 runs to 15 residues. Germline CDR1 KGHSH, CDR2 LQKENI. Trimming removed 3 bases from V and 1 base from J, with 9 bases in between.

The chain employs TRBV4-2 and TRBJ2-3, with 7 bases lining up with TRBD1. The CDR3 is 16 residues long. V lost 3 bases to trimming and J lost 8 bases; unmatched junction nucleotides: 14. CDR1 is LGHNA and CDR2 is YNFKEQ in the germline V gene. The DNA of the CDR3 is TGTGCCAGCAGCCATGCCGGACAGGATGGCCCCGGTACGCAGTATTTT. Protein: CASSHAGQDGPGTQYF.

This clone was picked up a small number of times. The rearrangement joins TRBV7-2 to TRBJ1-4; 8 nucleotides line up with TRBD1. Germline lookup yields CDR1 SGHTA and CDR2 FQGNSA. Germline trimming cut 6 bases from V and 10 bases from J; bases unmatched to any gene: 10. The CDR3 sequence is 14 residues long. CDR3 in amino acids: CASSPDRGRSKLFF. CDR3 sequence (DNA): TGTGCCAGCAGTCCCGACAGGGGAAGGTCAAAACTGTTTTTT.

This clone was detected a few times. The chain combines TRBV6-1 with TRBJ2-1; 8 nucleotides match TRBD1. Germline values: CDR1 MNHNS, CDR2 SASEGT. This CDR3 contains 15 residues. The trim removed 7 bases at V and 7 bases at J, leaving 12 bases unmatched. The CDR3 protein is CASIRQGPVSNEQFF. CDR3 sequence (DNA): TGTGCCAGCATCCGACAGGGGCCCGTTAGTAATGAGCAGTTCTTC.

The CDR3 loop is CASHSSGGYTF. CDR3 coding DNA: TGTGCCAGTCACTCTTCGGGGGGCTACACCTTC. The chain carries TRBV28 and TRBJ1-2; D is ambiguous. The CDR3 has 11 residues. The V end lost 9 bases, the J end lost 8 bases, and 13 bases lay between the germline ends. Germline V gene sequence: CDR1 MDHEN, CDR2 SYDVKM.

This clone has only a few counts. This chain links TRBV30 with TRBJ2-5; tentative D call: TRBD2 (6 bases). Judging by the DNA end, TRBJ2-7 fits better; the J call may be wrong. CDR1 and CDR2 (germline): GTSNPN, SVGIG (reference sequence). The CDR3 runs 14 residues. The CDR3 spells CAWSGGQATYEQYF. In DNA form, the CDR3 reads TGTGCCTGGAGCGGGGGTCAGGCAACCTACGAGCAGTACTTC.

This clone was detected only a few times. V usage is TRBV4-2 and J usage is TRBJ1-2, with no clear D. V was cut by 1 base and J by 4 bases, with 13 bases left in between. There are 15 residues in the CDR3. Germline-derived CDR1 and CDR2 are LGHNA and YNFKEQ. The CDR3 region is CASSQVSSQVYGYTF. The CDR3 DNA reads TGTGCCAGCAGCCAAGTCTCGAGTCAGGTCTATGGCTACACCTTC.

This chain joins TRBV5-6 and TRBJ1-5; TRBD1 might be the D (6 bases). Trimming removed 10 bases from V and 5 bases from J, with 13 bases in between. Germline V CDR1 and CDR2: SGHDT, YYEEEE. This CDR3 comprises 12 residues. The CDR3 loop reads CAPGGRDQPQHF. In nucleotides, the CDR3 is TGTGCCCCGGGGGGGCGCGATCAGCCCCAGCATTTT.

The table lists this clone with a few counts. The chain carries TRBV5-4 and TRBJ2-2, with TRBD2 identical over 12 bases. CDR1 SGHNT and CDR2 YYREEE come from the germline V gene (reference sequence). The CDR3 spans 16 residues. The trim removed 4 bases at V and 3 bases at J, leaving 4 bases unmatched. The CDR3 nucleotides are TGTGCCAGCAGCATAAGACTAGCGGGGGACACCGGGGAGCTGTTTTTT. Protein sequence: CASSIRLAGDTGELFF.

This clone was picked up a small number of times. V is TRBV18 and J is TRBJ2-5; unclear D gene. This CDR3 is built from 14 residues. The germline CDR1 and CDR2 sequences are KGHSH and LQKENI. Trimming took 2 bases from V and 5 from J, leaving 12 bases between them. This CDR3 reads CASSPGPSTETQYF. The CDR3 coding sequence is TGTGCCAGCTCACCAGGGCCCTCCACCGAGACCCAGTACTTC.

This clone has only one observation. The V gene is TRBV13, the J gene TRBJ1-5; a possible D gene is TRBD1 (5 bases). The CDR3 consists of 16 residues. The germline CDR1 and CDR2 sequences are PRHDT and FYEKMQ (reference sequence). With 2 bases removed from V and 1 base from J, the gap between germline ends came to 12 bases. CDR3 residues: CASSLRQGYSNQPQHF. DNA of the CDR3: TGTGCCAGCAGCTTACGGCAGGGATACAGCAATCAGCCCCAGCATTTT.

This clone occurred a few times. The chain uses TRBV5-1 and TRBJ2-1, with D possibly matching TRBD2 (5 bases). In germline, CDR1 is SGHRS, CDR2 YFSETQ. The CDR3 is 15 amino acids. V was shortened by 0 bases and J by 3 bases, with 10 bases between the two germline ends. The CDR3 sequence is CASSLAGGRYNEQFF. The DNA for the CDR3 is TGCGCCAGCAGCTTGGCCGGCGGGCGCTACAATGAGCAGTTCTTC.

The J gene is TRBJ2-3, the V gene TRBV11-2; 7 nucleotides align to TRBD2. The length of the CDR3 is 17 residues. Germline V lookup: CDR1 SGHAT, CDR2 FQNNGV. The V gene end was trimmed by 5 bases and the J gene end by 0 bases; junction bases not matched to a gene: 11. This CDR3 reads CASSRVVGEGSTDTQYF. The DNA of the CDR3 is TGTGCCAGCAGCCGAGTTGTGGGGGAGGGCAGCACAGATACGCAGTATTTT.

The table lists this clone with a few counts. The chain links TRBV30 to TRBJ1-1; D ambiguous. V was trimmed by 5 bases and J by 5 bases, leaving 6 bases between them. Germline CDR1 GTSNPN, CDR2 SVGIG (reference sequence). The CDR3 sequence is 10 residues long. The CDR3 region has the DNA TGTGCCTGGGGGAGGACTGAAGCTTTCTTT. Protein sequence: CAWGRTEAFF. Drawing the rest from reference TRBV30 and TRBJ1-1, the complete variable domain is SQTIHQWPATLVQPVGSPLSLECTVEGTSNPNLYWYRQAAGRGLQLLFYSVGIGQISSEVPQNLSASRPQDRQFILSSKKLLLSDSGFYLCAWGRTEAFFGQGTRLTVV.

The rearrangement links TRBV2 to TRBJ2-3, with TRBD1 identical over 9 bases. Germline V lookup: CDR1 SNHLY, CDR2 FYNNEI. This CDR3 is built from 16 residues. V gave up 6 bases and J gave up 2 bases; unmatched junction bases: 9. The CDR3 nucleotides are TGTGCCAGCAGCCCCAGGACAGGGGCTCCCACAGATACGCAGTATTTT. Translating gives CASSPRTGAPTDTQYF.

This rearrangement joins TRBV29-1 to TRBJ2-3; TRBD2 matches at 10 bases. The CDR3 is 14 residues long. Trimming at V came to 5 bases and at J to 0 bases, leaving 2 bases not matched to a gene. Germline V gene lookup returns CDR1 SQVTM and CDR2 ANQGSEA. CDR3 bases: TGCAGCGTTCGGACTAGCGGTAGCACAGATACGCAGTATTTT. Protein sequence: CSVRTSGSTDTQYF.